These T cell receptor beta chains were read from a single sample in a study of T cell responses to AZD1222 COVID-19 vaccine. Libraries were prepared by immunoSEQ multiplex PCR; TCRdb keeps only in-frame clonotypes and omits some of them. The table lists some 150,000 clones, approximately 85% of them singletons. The material was peripheral blood, obtained 28 days after the second dose of the MenACWY control vaccine. These receptors originate from an adult who received the MenACWY meningococcal vaccine as a control. Both conserved end residues are part of each CDR3. Each record gives: clone size, D gene, V gene, J gene, CDR3 protein, CDR3 DNA. A D gene is named only where the DNA matches it firmly. For some rows the clone size is stated as once, few or many, or as a class when expanded; others skip it.

>once|-|TRBV24-1|TRBJ2-6
CATSDPSSGANVLTF
TGTGCCACCAGTGACCCTAGCTCTGGGGCCAACGTCCTGACTTTC
>-|TRBD2|TRBV6-5|TRBJ2-7
CAIHRSGSSYEQYF
TGTGCCATCCACAGAAGCGGGAGCTCCTACGAGCAGTACTTC
>-|-|TRBV20-1|TRBJ1-2
CSAFGYGYTF
TGCAGTGCCTTTGGGTATGGCTACACCTTC
>-|TRBD2|TRBV29-1|TRBJ2-1
CSVDLAGLYNEQFF
TGCAGCGTGGACCTAGCGGGTCTATACAATGAGCAGTTCTTC
>-|-|TRBV2|TRBJ2-5
CASSPRETQYF
TGTGCCAGCAGTCCTCGGGAGACCCAGTACTTC
>once|-|TRBV7-2|TRBJ1-4
CASSLAGGSDEKLFF
TGTGCCAGCAGCTTAGCGGGAGGGTCGGACGAAAAACTGTTTTTT
>once|-|TRBV2|TRBJ1-6
CASSEYPGLPLHF
TGTGCCAGCAGTGAATATCCGGGCTTACCCCTCCACTTT
>-|TRBD1|TRBV3-1/TRBV3-2|TRBJ1-6
CASSHRGQDSYNSPLHF
TGTGCCAGCAGCCACCGGGGACAGGACTCCTATAATTCACCCCTCCACTTT
>-|TRBD1|TRBV5-1|TRBJ1-2
CASSTRQGASYGYTF
TGCGCCAGCAGCACCCGACAGGGGGCTAGCTATGGCTACACCTTC
>few|-|TRBV14|TRBJ1-6
CASSQGLAQNSPLHF
TGTGCCAGCAGCCAAGGACTCGCGCAGAATTCACCCCTCCACTTT
>-|-|TRBV2|TRBJ2-7
CASRVEGVTYEQYF
TGTGCCAGCAGGGTCGAAGGGGTTACCTACGAGCAGTACTTC
>-|-|TRBV5-6|TRBJ1-4
CASSFTGREKLFF
TGTGCCAGCAGCTTCACCGGGAGGGAAAAACTGTTTTTT
>once|-|TRBV2|TRBJ1-6
CASSERGSSYNSPLHF
TGTGCCAGCAGTGAAAGAGGGAGCTCCTATAATTCACCCCTCCACTTT
>-|-|TRBV7-2|TRBJ2-5
CASSLGATVFQETQYF
TGTGCCAGCAGCTTAGGGGCGACGGTCTTCCAAGAGACCCAGTACTTC
>-|-|TRBV18|TRBJ1-4
CASSPGGNEKLFF
TGTGCCAGCTCACCCGGGGGGAATGAAAAACTGTTTTTT
>-|-|TRBV11-3|TRBJ2-5
CASSPGTKETQYF
TGTGCCAGCAGCCCCGGGACAAAAGAGACCCAGTACTTC
>-|-|TRBV18|TRBJ1-4
CASSREQENEKLFF
TGTGCCAGCTCACGGGAACAGGAGAATGAAAAACTGTTTTTT
>once|-|TRBV6-2/TRBV6-3|TRBJ1-2
CASSYQETTGGYTF
TGTGCCAGCAGTTACCAGGAAACGACAGGTGGCTACACCTTC
>-|-|TRBV2|TRBJ1-1
CASSSITGLTEAFF
TGTGCCAGCAGCTCTATTACAGGGCTAACTGAAGCTTTCTTT
>-|-|TRBV10-1|TRBJ1-5
CASSEPGQPQHF
TGCGCCAGCAGTGAACCAGGACAGCCCCAGCATTTT
>few|-|TRBV19|TRBJ1-6
CASSILPPNSPLHF
TGTGCCAGTAGTATCCTGCCCCCCAATTCACCCCTCCACTTT
>-|-|TRBV7-9|TRBJ2-1
CASGVYNEQFF
TGTGCCAGCGGGGTCTACAATGAGCAGTTCTTC
>-|TRBD1|TRBV24-1|TRBJ2-7
CATSDTTGTGDEQYF
TGTGCCACCAGTGATACCACCGGGACAGGGGACGAGCAGTACTTC
>-|-|TRBV28|TRBJ1-4
CASSPPAAFNEKLFF
TGTGCCAGCAGCCCGCCGGCAGCTTTTAATGAAAAACTGTTTTTT
>few|TRBD1|TRBV7-9|TRBJ1-1
CASSSWTGNTEAFF
TGTGCCAGCAGCTCCTGGACAGGGAACACTGAAGCTTTCTTT
>-|TRBD1|TRBV10-3|TRBJ1-3
CAISERDRVTGNTIYF
TGTGCCATCAGTGAGAGGGACAGGGTTACTGGAAACACCATATATTTT
>-|-|TRBV12-3/TRBV12-4|TRBJ2-7
CASSSTRREQYF
TGTGCCAGCAGCAGTACCAGGAGAGAGCAGTACTTC
>-|-|TRBV15|TRBJ2-1
CATSAGRLFNNEQFF
TGTGCCACCAGCGCTGGGAGACTGTTCAACAATGAGCAGTTCTTC
>-|TRBD1|TRBV24-1|TRBJ2-2
CATRDAGGTGELFF
TGTGCCACCAGGGATGCAGGGGGCACCGGGGAGCTGTTTTTT
>-|-|TRBV5-5|TRBJ1-1
CASSSGRGENTEAFF
TGTGCCAGCAGCTCGGGACGGGGTGAGAACACTGAAGCTTTCTTT
>-|TRBD2|TRBV2|TRBJ2-7
CASSNLAGAFREQYF
TGTGCCAGCAGTAACCTAGCGGGAGCCTTTCGCGAGCAGTACTTC
>-|-|TRBV11-2|TRBJ1-6
CASSLGPGRASPLHF
TGTGCCAGCAGCTTAGGTCCAGGGCGGGCTTCACCCCTCCACTTT
>-|-|TRBV3-1/TRBV3-2|TRBJ1-4
CASSPISGEKLFF
TGTGCCAGCAGCCCAATAAGTGGGGAAAAACTGTTTTTT
>-|-|TRBV7-2|TRBJ2-3
CASSLTLASTDTQYF
TGTGCCAGCAGCTTAACGCTGGCTAGCACAGATACGCAGTATTTT
>-|-|TRBV28|TRBJ1-6
CASSLEERGATPLHF
TGTGCCAGCAGTTTGGAGGAGCGGGGGGCAACACCCCTCCACTTT
>-|-|TRBV11-2|TRBJ1-2
CASSSYGQSSTGVGYTF
TGTGCCAGCAGCTCCTATGGCCAGTCCTCGACGGGTGTTGGCTACACCTTC
>-|TRBD2|TRBV24-1|TRBJ2-3
CATSDRLAGSTDTQYF
TGTGCCACCAGTGATAGACTAGCGGGGAGCACAGATACGCAGTATTTT
>-|-|TRBV28|TRBJ1-4
CASSSGRTNEKLFF
TGTGCCAGCAGTTCCGGCAGGACTAATGAAAAACTGTTTTTT
>-|-|TRBV11-3|TRBJ2-7
CASSLGGGTKYF
TGTGCCAGCAGCTTAGGTGGAGGGACGAAGTACTTC
>-|-|TRBV19|TRBJ1-6
CASSIDLWIVLHF
TGTGCCAGTAGTATAGATCTCTGGATTGTTCTCCACTTT
>few|-|TRBV2|TRBJ1-2
CASGDRKHGYTF
TGTGCCAGCGGCGACAGGAAACATGGCTACACCTTC
>-|-|TRBV6-4|TRBJ2-3
CASKSGFTDTQYF
TGTGCCAGCAAATCCGGGTTCACAGATACGCAGTATTTT
>few|TRBD1|TRBV5-4|TRBJ1-2
CASSSGRGQHYGYTF
TGTGCCAGCAGCTCGGGCCGGGGACAGCACTATGGCTACACCTTC
>large|-|TRBV25-1|TRBJ2-1
CASSEYGAYSYNEQFF
TGTGCCAGCAGTGAATACGGTGCGTACTCCTACAATGAGCAGTTCTTC
>-|TRBD2|TRBV19|TRBJ2-7
CASSIFGLAGNEQYF
TGTGCCAGTAGTATTTTTGGACTAGCGGGGAACGAGCAGTACTTC
>-|TRBD2|TRBV2|TRBJ2-7
CASTEASGLFVAYF
TGTGCCAGCACTGAGGCTAGCGGCTTGTTTGTGGCGTACTTC
>once|TRBD1|TRBV5-1|TRBJ2-1
CASSPMDRGRGEQFF
TGCGCCAGCAGCCCAATGGACAGGGGGCGCGGGGAGCAGTTCTTC
>once|TRBD1|TRBV4-1|TRBJ1-4
CASSQVGQGGEKLFF
TGCGCCAGCAGCCAAGTGGGACAGGGGGGTGAAAAACTGTTTTTT
>-|-|TRBV10-3|TRBJ2-2
CAIEDGLSNTGELFF
TGTGCCATCGAGGACGGACTCTCGAACACCGGGGAGCTGTTTTTT
>-|TRBD1|TRBV9|TRBJ2-1
CASSARGQGYNEQFF
TGTGCCAGCAGCGCGAGGGGGCAAGGGTACAATGAGCAGTTCTTC
>-|-|TRBV12-3/TRBV12-4|TRBJ1-2
CASSLDPGEGYTF
TGTGCCAGCAGTTTAGATCCGGGCGAAGGCTACACCTTC
>once|TRBD2|TRBV5-4|TRBJ2-3
CASSSSRGGALDTQYF
TGTGCCAGCAGCTCGTCTCGCGGGGGGGCCTTAGATACGCAGTATTTT
>-|-|TRBV18|TRBJ1-2
CASSPSQDWYGYTF
TGTGCCAGCTCACCAAGCCAGGATTGGTATGGCTACACCTTC
>-|-|TRBV19|TRBJ2-6
CASSIAGTGANVLTF
TGTGCCAGTAGTATAGCAGGGACCGGGGCCAACGTCCTGACTTTC
>-|-|TRBV20-1|TRBJ1-6
CSARTGGSLHF
TGCAGTGCGCGAACAGGAGGTTCCCTCCACTTT